The present T cell receptor (beta chain) was sequenced within a study of regulatory T cells in long-lasting Graves disease. Specified time point: newly diagnosed GD, antithyroid drugs for less than 3 months. The TCR library was prepared using RNA isolated from PBMCs. Construction of the TCR beta libraries employed iRepertoire HTBI primers in conjunction with Arm-PCR of CDR3 regions. MiXCR was run by TCRdb on the multiplex PCR reads, yielding one entry per CDR3 protein. Of roughly 500,000 distinct CDR3 sequences listed, approximately 12% are singletons. Comment on this clonotype: An end of the junction does not agree with germline; a read error may underlie this.

This CDR3 comprises 14 residues. Germline CDR1 and CDR2: WSHSY and SAAADI. The data were also submitted as part of a second study, on T cells in Graves' hyperthyroidism and ophthalmopathy. That source adds: Before onset, by a median of around 6.4 months, the model predicted ophthalmopathy.

The chain employs TRBV10-2 and TRBJ2-1, with 8 bases aligning to TRBD2. This specimen was peripheral blood mononuclear cells (PBMCs), taken at new diagnosis, from a patient treated with antithyroid drugs. The TCR originated in a man aged 25 to 40 with Graves disease. CDR3: CASSARGRSHEQSF. CDR3 DNA: TGCGCCAGCAGTGCTCGCGGGAGGTCACATGAGCAGTCCTTC.